The entry below describes one T cell receptor (beta chain). Between the trimmed V and J ends, which lost 2 bases and 3 bases, there was a span of 6 bases. CDR1 and CDR2 from the germline V gene are MDHEN and SYDVKM. The CDR3 covers 13 residues. The data belong to a study of cytomegalovirus exposure and HLA in healthy donors. The PCR had 60 Vbeta and 13 Jbeta primers. The method was immunoSEQ multiplex PCR; TCRdb's version includes in-frame clones alone and lacks a portion of them. This sample contains roughly 40,000 clones. Input material: PBMCs. This sequence originates from a male donor in good health and CMV-seronegative. The chain combines TRBV28 with TRBJ2-3; tentative D call: TRBD1 (5 bases). CDR3 sequence reads: CASSLQGTDTQYF. The DNA for the CDR3 is TGTGCCAGCAGTTTACAGGGTACAGATACGCAGTATTTT.